This T cell receptor (beta chain) derives from a study of T cells in Graves' hyperthyroidism and ophthalmopathy. CDR1 is PRHDT, CDR2 FYEKMQ, per germline (reference sequence). Trimming pared 3 bases from V and 8 bases from J, leaving 14 bases between. This CDR3 spans 14 amino acids. RNA transcripts served as the template for amplifying TCR beta CDR3 regions. The TCR CDR3 was amplified in a first-round RT-PCR using the HTBI primer set. TCRdb re-derived calls from the multiplex PCR reads in MiXCR, one entry per CDR3 protein. The data contain 450,000 to 600,000 distinct CDR3 sequences, approximately 14% of them singletons.

Sequencing input: blood. The chain joins TRBV13 to TRBJ1-3, with D tentatively TRBD1 (5 bases). This receptor was identified in a woman in her thirties or forties with Graves' hyperthyroidism. Here the CDR3 DNA reads TGTGCCAGCAGCTTCGTCGGGGGGTTTGACACCATATATTTT. Translated, it gives CASSFVGGFDTIYF.